This is a list of T cell receptor beta chains from one sample in a study of T cell clonotyping in hematopoietic cell transplantation. The repertoire was sequenced with immunoSEQ multiplex PCR; TCRdb's copy has only in-frame clones and lacks some. Of tens of thousands of clones in the sample, approximately 77% were seen once. The specimen was peripheral blood mononuclear cells, collected before stem cell transplant. The receptors were gathered from a man aged 45-65 years with myelodysplastic syndrome. Some clones in this sample may be carry-over from other donors' samples. CDR3s include the opening cysteine and the closing phenylalanine or tryptophan. A D gene is named only where the DNA matches it firmly. Clone size appears in some rows only: once, few, many, or a class for an expanded clone.

TRBJ1-2 - - TRBV10-3 TGTGCCATCAGTGACCGTCCCCATGGCTACACCTTC CAISDRPHGYTF
TRBJ2-3 - - TRBV30 TGTGCCTGGAGTGTAGTGCGGGGCACAGATACGCAGTATTTT CAWSVVRGTDTQYF
TRBJ1-2 - - TRBV25-1 TGTGCCAGCAGGAAGGGGGGGCCTGGCTACACCTTC CASRKGGPGYTF
TRBJ1-6 - - TRBV6-6 TGTGCCAGCAGTTACGGGCGGGGGAATTCACCCCTCCACTTT CASSYGRGNSPLHF
TRBJ1-1 - - TRBV7-2 TGTGCCAGCAGCTTAGCATCAGGGAGGGAAACTGAAGCTTTCTTT CASSLASGRETEAFF
TRBJ1-1 - - TRBV6-5 TGTGCCAGCAGTTACTCTAGGCAGGCCACTGAAGCTTTCTTT CASSYSRQATEAFF
TRBJ1-2 TRBD1 - TRBV5-8 TGTGCCAGCAGCCAGGACAGGGGGCGGAGCGTCGATGGCTACACCTTC CASSQDRGRSVDGYTF
TRBJ1-5 - few TRBV30 TGTGCCTGGAGTGATGGAGGGAATCAGCCCCAGCATTTT CAWSDGGNQPQHF
TRBJ2-2 - once TRBV14 TGTGCCAGCAGCCCCTCGGGTTGGACCGGGGAGCTGTTTTTT CASSPSGWTGELFF
TRBJ1-5 TRBD1 few TRBV4-1 TGCGCCAGCAGCCCAAGACAGGGTTCGAATCAGCCCCAGCATTTT CASSPRQGSNQPQHF
TRBJ1-2 TRBD1 - TRBV30 TGTGCCTGGAGACTTCTTGGGACAGGCCCTAAGGGCTACACCTTC CAWRLLGTGPKGYTF
TRBJ1-5 - - TRBV14 TGTGCCAGCAGCTATCGGCAGGGAGGGCCCCAGCATTTT CASSYRQGGPQHF
TRBJ1-1 - - TRBV30 TGTGCCTGGACAGGGGATTTGACTGAAGCTTTCTTT CAWTGDLTEAFF
TRBJ2-1 TRBD2 few TRBV27 TGTGCCAGCAGCCAGTTGAGGCGGGAGGTCGAATACAATGAGCAGTTCTTC CASSQLRREVEYNEQFF
TRBJ2-3 TRBD2 - TRBV19 TGTGCCAGTAGTATGCTAGCGGGGGGCACTAGCACAGATACGCAGTATTTT CASSMLAGGTSTDTQYF